This T cell receptor beta chain was obtained from a study of blood T cell repertoires in COVID-19. Original processing methods: Nucleated cell number was recorded as an estimate derived from reference gene primer amplification. Clones were sequenced by immunoSEQ multiplex PCR, and TCRdb holds only the in-frame ones, with some missing. The V and J calls and clone size come from that table; D and trimming were worked out from the DNA. This sample carries 380,000 or so clones, around 90% of them seen once, and the ten largest clones take roughly 2%. Germline V lookup: CDR1 MNHNY, CDR2 SVGAGI (reference sequence). The CDR3 loop spans 14 amino acids. The V and J ends lost 2 bases and 5 bases, in that order; junction bases with no gene match: 4.

The sequenced material came from PBMCs or T cells enriched from blood (not recorded which). The TCR was taken from a woman aged 40 to 50 with acute COVID-19. The genes are TRBV6-6 and TRBJ2-5; 8 bases agree with TRBD2. CDR3 in amino acids: CASSYRGGHETQYF. DNA for the CDR3: TGTGCCAGCAGTTACCGGGGGGGCCACGAGACCCAGTACTTC.